This TCR beta chain originates from a study of STAT5B mutations in CD4+ large granular lymphocyte leukemia. Study at large: CD8+ depletion followed by anti-CD4 microbead selection was applied to cryopreserved cells. Regarding the study as a whole: Patient CD4-sorted repertoires stayed more clonal than healthy ones after leukemic-clone removal. Patient cell sources varied; several CD4-sorted samples entered the clonality comparison.

V was shortened by 1 base and J by 2 bases, with 12 bases between the two germline ends. CDR1 is SGHTA, CDR2 FQGNSA, per germline. The CDR3 spans 15 residues. This clone was seen a few times. Its specificity is not known. Profiling relied on immunoSEQ multiplex PCR, and the TCRdb table lists in-frame clones only, not all of them. The data contain fewer than 7,500 clones, under 85% of them singletons. Sequenced: PBMCs. The genes are TRBV7-2 and TRBJ2-7; D is tentatively TRBD1 or TRBD2 (5 bases each). This clonotype originated in a man older than 75 with CD4+ T-cell large granular lymphocyte leukemia. CDR3 sequence (DNA): TGTGCCAGCAGCTTAGAGGTGTGGGGGACCTACGAGCAGTACTTC. Protein: CASSLEVWGTYEQYF. Looking up the rest from reference TRBV7-2 and TRBJ2-7 gives the full variable domain: GAGVSQSPSNKVTEKGKDVELRCDPISGHTALYWYRQSLGQGLEFLIYFQGNSAPDKSGLPSDRFSAERTGGSVSTLTIQRTQQEDSAVYLCASSLEVWGTYEQYFGPGTRLTVT.